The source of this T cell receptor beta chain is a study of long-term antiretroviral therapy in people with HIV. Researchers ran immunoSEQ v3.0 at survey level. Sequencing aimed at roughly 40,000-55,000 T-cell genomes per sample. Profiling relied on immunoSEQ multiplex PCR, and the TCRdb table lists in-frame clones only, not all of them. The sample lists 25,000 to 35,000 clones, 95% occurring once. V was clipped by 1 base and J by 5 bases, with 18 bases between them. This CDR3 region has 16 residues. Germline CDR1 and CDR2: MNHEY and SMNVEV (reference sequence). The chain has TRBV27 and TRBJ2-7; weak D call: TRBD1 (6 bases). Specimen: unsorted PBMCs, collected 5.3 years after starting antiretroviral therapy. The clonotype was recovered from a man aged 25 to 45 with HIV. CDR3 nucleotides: TGTGCCAGCAGTTTATACTTACAGGGACCACCCCACGAGCAGTACTTC. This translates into CASSLYLQGPPHEQYF.